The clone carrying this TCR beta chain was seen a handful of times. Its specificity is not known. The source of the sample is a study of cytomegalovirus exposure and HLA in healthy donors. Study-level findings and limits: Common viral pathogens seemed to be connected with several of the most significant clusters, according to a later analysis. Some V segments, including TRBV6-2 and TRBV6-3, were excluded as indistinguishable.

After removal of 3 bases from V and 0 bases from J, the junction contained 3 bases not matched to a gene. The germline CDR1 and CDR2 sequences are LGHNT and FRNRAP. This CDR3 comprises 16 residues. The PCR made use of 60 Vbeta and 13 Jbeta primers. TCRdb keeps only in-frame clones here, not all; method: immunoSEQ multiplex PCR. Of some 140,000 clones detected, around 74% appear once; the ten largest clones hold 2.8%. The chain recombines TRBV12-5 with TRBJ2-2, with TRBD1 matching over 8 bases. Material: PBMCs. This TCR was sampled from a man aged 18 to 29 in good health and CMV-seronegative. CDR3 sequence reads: CASGFRTGTNTGELFF. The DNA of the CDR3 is TGTGCTAGTGGTTTCCGGACAGGGACGAACACCGGGGAGCTGTTTTTT.